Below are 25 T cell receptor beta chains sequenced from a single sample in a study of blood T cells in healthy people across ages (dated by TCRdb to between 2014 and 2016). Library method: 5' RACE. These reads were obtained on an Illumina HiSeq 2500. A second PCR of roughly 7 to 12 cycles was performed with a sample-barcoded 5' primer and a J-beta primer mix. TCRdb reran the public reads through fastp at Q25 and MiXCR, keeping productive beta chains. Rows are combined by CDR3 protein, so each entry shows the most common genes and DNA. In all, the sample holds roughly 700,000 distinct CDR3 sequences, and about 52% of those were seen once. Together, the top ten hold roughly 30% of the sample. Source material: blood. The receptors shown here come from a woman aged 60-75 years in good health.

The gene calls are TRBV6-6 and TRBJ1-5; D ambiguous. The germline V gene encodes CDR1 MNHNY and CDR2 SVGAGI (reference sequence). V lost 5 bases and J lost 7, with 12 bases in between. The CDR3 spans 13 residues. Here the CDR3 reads CASSLGRGQPQHF. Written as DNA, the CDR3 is TGTGCCAGCAGTCTAGGGCGGGGACAGCCCCAGCATTTT.

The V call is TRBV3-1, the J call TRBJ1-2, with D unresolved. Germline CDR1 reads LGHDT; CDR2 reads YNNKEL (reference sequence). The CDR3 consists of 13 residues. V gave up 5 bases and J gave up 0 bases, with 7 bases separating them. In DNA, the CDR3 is TGTGCCAGCAGCGACATCACTAACTATGGCTACACCTTC. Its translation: CASSDITNYGYTF.

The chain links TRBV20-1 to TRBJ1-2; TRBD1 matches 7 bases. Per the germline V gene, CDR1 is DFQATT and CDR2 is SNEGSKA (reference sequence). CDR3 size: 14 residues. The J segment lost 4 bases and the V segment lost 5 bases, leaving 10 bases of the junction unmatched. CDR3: CSARSTTGVYGYTF. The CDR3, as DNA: TGCAGTGCTCGGTCTACAACAGGGGTCTATGGCTACACCTTC.

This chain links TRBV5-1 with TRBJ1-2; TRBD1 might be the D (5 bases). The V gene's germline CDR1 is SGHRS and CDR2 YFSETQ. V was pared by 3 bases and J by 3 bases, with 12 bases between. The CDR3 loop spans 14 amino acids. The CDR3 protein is CASSSQVGDYGYTF. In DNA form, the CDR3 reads TGCGCCAGCAGCTCCCAGGTGGGGGACTATGGCTACACCTTC. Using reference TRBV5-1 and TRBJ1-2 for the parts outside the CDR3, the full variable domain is KAGVTQTPRYLIKTRGQQVTLSCSPISGHRSVSWYQQTPGQGLQFLFEYFSETQRNKGNFPGRFSGRQFSNSRSEMNVSTLELGDSALYLCASSSQVGDYGYTFGSGTRLTVV.

The CDR3 here is CASSFTGPQRVGTQYF. The CDR3 bases are TGCGCCAGCAGCTTTACGGGCCCCCAGAGGGTAGGTACGCAGTATTTT. This chain links TRBV5-1 with TRBJ2-3, with D possibly being TRBD2 (5 bases). V was trimmed by 2 bases and J by 8 bases, leaving 21 bases between them. This CDR3 is 16 amino acids long. Germline V gene lookup returns CDR1 SGHRS and CDR2 YFSETQ.

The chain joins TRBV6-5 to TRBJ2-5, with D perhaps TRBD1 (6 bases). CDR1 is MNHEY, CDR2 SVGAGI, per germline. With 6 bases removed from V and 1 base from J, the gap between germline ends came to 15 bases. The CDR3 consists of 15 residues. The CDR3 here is CASRPDGTTQETQYF. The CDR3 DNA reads TGTGCCAGCAGGCCGGACGGGACAACCCAAGAGACCCAGTACTTC.

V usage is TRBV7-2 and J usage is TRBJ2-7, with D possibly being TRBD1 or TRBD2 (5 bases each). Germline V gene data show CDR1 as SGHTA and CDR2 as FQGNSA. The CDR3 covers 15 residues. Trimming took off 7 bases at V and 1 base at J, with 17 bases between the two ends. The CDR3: CASTPGPAQSYEQYF. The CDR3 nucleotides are TGTGCCAGCACCCCGGGGCCGGCGCAGTCCTACGAGCAGTACTTC.

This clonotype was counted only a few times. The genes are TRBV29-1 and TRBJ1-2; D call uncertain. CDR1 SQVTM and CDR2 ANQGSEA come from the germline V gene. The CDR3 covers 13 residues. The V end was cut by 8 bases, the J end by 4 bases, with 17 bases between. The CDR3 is CSIVTRAGYGYTF. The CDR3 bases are TGCAGCATAGTGACCAGAGCGGGCTATGGCTACACCTTC.

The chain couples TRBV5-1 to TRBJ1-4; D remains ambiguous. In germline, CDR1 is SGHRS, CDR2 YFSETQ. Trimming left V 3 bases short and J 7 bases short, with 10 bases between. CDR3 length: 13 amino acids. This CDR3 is CASSSTSGEKLFF. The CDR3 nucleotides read TGCGCCAGCAGCTCTACCTCGGGTGAAAAACTGTTTTTT.

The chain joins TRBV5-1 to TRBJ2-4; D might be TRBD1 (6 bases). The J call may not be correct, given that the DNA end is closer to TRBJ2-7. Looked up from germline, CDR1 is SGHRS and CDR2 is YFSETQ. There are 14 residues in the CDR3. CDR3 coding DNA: TGCGCCAGCAGCTCCGGGACAAGAAGGATCGAGCAGTACTTC. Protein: CASSSGTRRIEQYF.

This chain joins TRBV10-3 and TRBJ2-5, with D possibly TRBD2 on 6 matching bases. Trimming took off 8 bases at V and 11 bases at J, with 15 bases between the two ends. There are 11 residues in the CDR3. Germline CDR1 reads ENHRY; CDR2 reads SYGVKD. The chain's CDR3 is CAIATRDEQYF. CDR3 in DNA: TGTGCCATCGCGACTAGAGATGAGCAGTACTTC.

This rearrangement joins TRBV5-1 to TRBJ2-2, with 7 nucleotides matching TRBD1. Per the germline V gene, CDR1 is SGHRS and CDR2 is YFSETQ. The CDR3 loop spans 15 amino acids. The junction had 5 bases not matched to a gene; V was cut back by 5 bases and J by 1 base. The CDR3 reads CASRIRQGNTGELFF. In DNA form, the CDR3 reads TGCGCCAGCAGAATCCGACAGGGGAACACCGGGGAGCTGTTTTTT.

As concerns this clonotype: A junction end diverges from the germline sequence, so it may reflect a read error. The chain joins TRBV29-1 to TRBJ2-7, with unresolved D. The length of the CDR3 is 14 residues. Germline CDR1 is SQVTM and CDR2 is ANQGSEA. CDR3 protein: CSVAFTYLANERYF. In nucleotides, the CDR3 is TGCAGCGTTGCCTTTACTTACCTTGCCAATGAGCGGTACTTC.

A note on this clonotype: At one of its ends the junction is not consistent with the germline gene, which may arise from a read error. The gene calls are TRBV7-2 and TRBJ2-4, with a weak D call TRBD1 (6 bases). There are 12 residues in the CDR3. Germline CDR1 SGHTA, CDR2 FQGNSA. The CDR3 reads CGSSLEGDIQYF. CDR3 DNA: TGTGGCAGCAGCTTAGAGGGGGACATTCAGTACTTC.

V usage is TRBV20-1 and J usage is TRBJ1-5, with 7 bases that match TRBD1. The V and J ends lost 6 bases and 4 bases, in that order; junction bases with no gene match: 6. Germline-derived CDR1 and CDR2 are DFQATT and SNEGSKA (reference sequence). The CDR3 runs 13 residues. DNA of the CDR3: TGCAGTGCGATCCCAGGGGGAAATCAGCCCCAGCATTTT. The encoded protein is CSAIPGGNQPQHF.

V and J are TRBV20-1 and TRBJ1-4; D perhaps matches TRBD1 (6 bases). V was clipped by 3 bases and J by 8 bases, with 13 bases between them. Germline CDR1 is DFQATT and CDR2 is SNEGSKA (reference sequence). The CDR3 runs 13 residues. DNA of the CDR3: TGCAGTGCTAGCCAACAGGGAAGGGAAAAACTGTTTTTT. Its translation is CSASQQGREKLFF.

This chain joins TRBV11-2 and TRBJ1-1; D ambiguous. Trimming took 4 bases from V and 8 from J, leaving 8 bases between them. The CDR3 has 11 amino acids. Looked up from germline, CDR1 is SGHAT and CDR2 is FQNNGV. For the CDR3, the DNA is TGTGCCAGCAGCTCCTGGCCCGAAGCTTTCTTT. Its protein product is CASSSWPEAFF. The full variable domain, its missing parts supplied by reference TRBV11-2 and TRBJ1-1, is EAGVAQSPRYKIIEKRQSVAFWCNPISGHATLYWYQQILGQGPKLLIQFQNNGVVDDSQLPKDRFSAERLKGVDSTLKIQPAKLEDSAVYLCASSSWPEAFFGQGTRLTVV.

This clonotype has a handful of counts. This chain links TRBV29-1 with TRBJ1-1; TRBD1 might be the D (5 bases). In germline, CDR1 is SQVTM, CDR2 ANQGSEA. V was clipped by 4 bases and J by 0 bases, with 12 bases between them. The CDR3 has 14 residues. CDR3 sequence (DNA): TGCAGCGTTGGGGGGTTGACCGTGAACACTGAAGCTTTCTTT. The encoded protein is CSVGGLTVNTEAFF.

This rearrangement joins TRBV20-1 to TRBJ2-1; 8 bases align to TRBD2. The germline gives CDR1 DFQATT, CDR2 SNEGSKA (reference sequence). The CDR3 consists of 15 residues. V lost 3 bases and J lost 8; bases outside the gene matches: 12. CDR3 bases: TGCAGTGCTAGGTACGGGAGGGCCCCGTTCCATGAGCAGTTCTTC. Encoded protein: CSARYGRAPFHEQFF.

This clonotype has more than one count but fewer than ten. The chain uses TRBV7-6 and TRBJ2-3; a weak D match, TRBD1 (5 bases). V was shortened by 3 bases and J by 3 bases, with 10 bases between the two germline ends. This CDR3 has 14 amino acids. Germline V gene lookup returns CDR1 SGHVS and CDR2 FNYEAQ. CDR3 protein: CASSLGLRTDTQYF. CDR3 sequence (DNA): TGTGCCAGCAGCTTGGGGCTCAGGACAGATACGCAGTATTTT.

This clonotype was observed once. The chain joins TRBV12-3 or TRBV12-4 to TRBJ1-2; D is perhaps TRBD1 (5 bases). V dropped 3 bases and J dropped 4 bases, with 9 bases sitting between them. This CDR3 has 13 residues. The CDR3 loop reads CASSFQGFYGYTF. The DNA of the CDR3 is TGTGCCAGCAGTTTTCAGGGCTTCTATGGCTACACCTTC.

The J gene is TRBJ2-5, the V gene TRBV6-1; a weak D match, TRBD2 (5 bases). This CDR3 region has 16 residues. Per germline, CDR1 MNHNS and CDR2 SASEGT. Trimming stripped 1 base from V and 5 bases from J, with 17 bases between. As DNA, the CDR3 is TGTGCCAGCAGTGAAGGGGTTGTGCGGGTCTGGGAGACCCAGTACTTC. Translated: CASSEGVVRVWETQYF.

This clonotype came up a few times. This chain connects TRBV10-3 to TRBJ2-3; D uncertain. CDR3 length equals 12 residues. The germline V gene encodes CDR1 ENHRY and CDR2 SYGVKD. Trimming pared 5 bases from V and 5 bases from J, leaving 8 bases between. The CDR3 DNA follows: TGTGCCATCAGTCCAGCCGGAGATACGCAGTATTTT. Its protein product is CAISPAGDTQYF.

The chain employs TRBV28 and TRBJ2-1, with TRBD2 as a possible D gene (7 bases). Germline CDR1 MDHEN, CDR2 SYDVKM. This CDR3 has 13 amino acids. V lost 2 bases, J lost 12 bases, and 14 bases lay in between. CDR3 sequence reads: CASSLRGRGGQFF. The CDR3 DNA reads TGTGCCAGCAGTTTAAGGGGGAGGGGTGGGCAGTTCTTC.

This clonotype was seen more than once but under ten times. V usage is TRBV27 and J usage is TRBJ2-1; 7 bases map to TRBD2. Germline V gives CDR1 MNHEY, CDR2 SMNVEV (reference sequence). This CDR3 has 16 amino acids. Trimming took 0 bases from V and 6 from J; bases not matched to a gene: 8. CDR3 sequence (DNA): TGTGCCAGCAGTTTATCGGGGGGGAGGGCCTTCAATGAGCAGTTCTTC. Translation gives CASSLSGGRAFNEQFF.